A single sample gave rise to the 31 T cell receptor beta chains below, sequenced in a study of cytomegalovirus exposure and HLA in healthy donors. Primers: 60 Vbeta forward and 13 Jbeta reverse. Measured with immunoSEQ multiplex PCR; TCRdb has only the in-frame clones, and not every one. Of about 130,000 clones in the sample, about 86% were seen once. Specimen: PBMCs. The receptors originated from a woman in her thirties in good health and CMV-seronegative.

The chain joins TRBV11-2 to TRBJ2-5; D gene ambiguous. The CDR3 has 14 residues. Germline lookup yields CDR1 SGHAT and CDR2 FQNNGV. Trimming cost V 1 base and J 2 bases, with 8 bases left between them. The CDR3 here is CASSLGHIQETQYF. The CDR3 DNA reads TGTGCCAGCAGCTTAGGTCACATACAAGAGACCCAGTACTTC. Supplemented by reference TRBV11-2 and TRBJ2-5, the full variable domain reads EAGVAQSPRYKIIEKRQSVAFWCNPISGHATLYWYQQILGQGPKLLIQFQNNGVVDDSQLPKDRFSAERLKGVDSTLKIQPAKLEDSAVYLCASSLGHIQETQYFGPGTRLLVL.

The rearrangement links TRBV5-6 to TRBJ1-1; TRBD1 is a possible D gene (6 bases). This CDR3 comprises 15 residues. Germline CDR1 SGHDT, CDR2 YYEEEE. Trimming took off 5 bases at V and 6 bases at J, with 20 bases between the two ends. In nucleotides, the CDR3 is TGTGCCAGCAGTGACCCATCATCAGGGGACCCTGAAGCTTTCTTT. It is translated as CASSDPSSGDPEAFF.

The chain is built from TRBV7-9 and TRBJ1-4; 8 bases align to TRBD1. CDR1 SEHNR and CDR2 FQNEAQ come from the germline V gene (reference sequence). The CDR3 totals 13 residues. With V trimmed by 5 bases and J by 7 bases, 3 bases remained unmatched. The CDR3: CASSPDRAEKLFF. The CDR3 nucleotides read TGTGCCAGCAGCCCGGACAGGGCTGAAAAACTGTTTTTT.

The chain combines TRBV7-9 with TRBJ2-5, with no clear D. V was cut by 3 bases and J by 4 bases, with 6 bases left in between. Germline V gene lookup returns CDR1 SEHNR and CDR2 FQNEAQ (reference sequence). The CDR3 totals 12 residues. CDR3 DNA sequence: TGTGCCAGCAGCTTCTCCTCAGAGACCCAGTACTTC. Translating gives CASSFSSETQYF. The full variable domain, its missing parts supplied by reference TRBV7-9 and TRBJ2-5, is DTGVSQNPRHKITKRGQNVTFRCDPISEHNRLYWYRQTLGQGPEFLTYFQNEAQLEKSRLLSDRFSAERPKGSFSTLEIQRTEQGDSAMYLCASSFSSETQYFGPGTRLLVL.

The chain combines TRBV28 with TRBJ1-1, with TRBD1 as a possible D gene (5 bases). From germline, CDR1 is MDHEN and CDR2 SYDVKM. The CDR3 extends over 18 amino acids. The V end was cut by 0 bases, the J end by 4 bases, with 21 bases between. Here the CDR3 DNA reads TGTGCCAGCAGTTTATGGCGGGGGGGGGATTTAACGGGCACTGAAGCTTTCTTT. Amino acids: CASSLWRGGDLTGTEAFF.

The rearrangement links TRBV19 to TRBJ1-6; tentatively, D is TRBD1 (5 bases). Trimming removed 4 bases at V and 6 bases at J, with 10 bases between. The CDR3 has 14 amino acids. CDR1 LNHDA and CDR2 SQIVND come from the germline V gene (reference sequence). The CDR3 DNA follows: TGTGCCAGTAGTAATCAGGGAGGTAATTCACCCCTCCACTTT. It specifies CASSNQGGNSPLHF.

The chain uses TRBV19 and TRBJ1-1, with 12 bases aligning to TRBD1. Germline V gene data show CDR1 as LNHDA and CDR2 as SQIVND (reference sequence). J was trimmed by 5 bases and V by 9 bases; bases with no gene match: 16. The CDR3 is made up of 17 amino acids. CDR3 sequence: CASSLSRDRGRWTEAFF. The DNA for the CDR3 is TGTGCCAGCAGCCTGTCCCGGGACAGGGGGCGGTGGACTGAAGCTTTCTTT.

The chain couples TRBV13 to TRBJ2-6; D may be TRBD2 (7 bases). The V gene lost 5 bases and the J gene lost 4 bases, with 15 bases spanning the gap. This CDR3 comprises 16 residues. The V gene's germline CDR1 is PRHDT and CDR2 FYEKMQ (reference sequence). DNA of the CDR3: TGTGCCAGCAGCCCAGGGAGGGGGGAGGGGGCCAACGTCCTGACTTTC. As protein: CASSPGRGEGANVLTF.

The chain combines TRBV4-2 with TRBJ2-1; TRBD1 matches 8 bases. Germline V gives CDR1 LGHNA, CDR2 YNFKEQ. CDR3 size: 16 residues. V gave up 3 bases and J gave up 10 bases; unmatched junction bases: 14. The CDR3 reads CASSQGKVAGGHEQFF. Written as DNA, the CDR3 is TGTGCCAGCAGCCAGGGAAAAGTCGCAGGGGGCCACGAGCAGTTCTTC.

The chain joins TRBV7-8 to TRBJ1-1, with D uncertain. V dropped 5 bases and J dropped 5 bases, with 12 bases sitting between them. Germline-derived CDR1 and CDR2 are SGHVS and FQNEAQ. The CDR3 totals 13 residues. In DNA form, the CDR3 reads TGTGCCAGCAGCCGGGAGACTGGGACTGAAGCTTTCTTT. Its translation: CASSRETGTEAFF.

V gene TRBV4-1 combines with J gene TRBJ2-5; 8 nucleotides match TRBD1. CDR1 and CDR2 from the germline V gene are MGHRA and YSYEKL. The V and J ends lost 5 bases and 3 bases, in that order; junction bases with no gene match: 8. The CDR3 consists of 15 residues. CDR3: CASSWTRTGKETQYF. CDR3 in DNA: TGCGCCAGCAGCTGGACTCGGACAGGGAAAGAGACCCAGTACTTC.

This chain uses TRBV5-4 with TRBJ1-1; 8 bases line up with TRBD1. The germline gives CDR1 SGHNT, CDR2 YYREEE (reference sequence). V gave up 2 bases and J gave up 5 bases; unmatched junction bases: 11. The length of the CDR3 is 16 residues. The DNA for the CDR3 is TGTGCCAGCAGCTTACCCAAAACAGGGGGTCTGACTGAAGCTTTCTTT. Amino acids: CASSLPKTGGLTEAFF.

The chain uses TRBV19 and TRBJ1-2; possibly TRBD1 for D (6 bases). Germline CDR1 LNHDA, CDR2 SQIVND (reference sequence). The CDR3 contains 16 residues. The ends were cut back, 3 bases at V and 0 bases at J, with 14 bases in the middle. The CDR3 sequence: CASSIWSGAANYGYTF. DNA of the CDR3: TGTGCCAGTAGTATTTGGTCAGGGGCGGCTAACTATGGCTACACCTTC.

The chain couples TRBV5-4 to TRBJ2-7, with D possibly TRBD1 on 6 matching bases. Trimming took off 4 bases at V and 3 bases at J, with 14 bases between the two ends. This CDR3 has 14 residues. Germline CDR1 and CDR2: SGHNT and YYREEE (reference sequence). The CDR3 DNA reads as TGTGCCAGCAGCCCCGACCTACAGGGCTACGAGCAGTACTTC. Its translation: CASSPDLQGYEQYF. Full variable domain (remainder filled in from reference TRBV5-4 and TRBJ2-7): ETGVTQSPTHLIKTRGQQVTLRCSSQSGHNTVSWYQQALGQGPQFIFQYYREEENGRGNFPPRFSGLQFPNYSSELNVNALELDDSALYLCASSPDLQGYEQYFGPGTRLTVT.

The rearrangement uses TRBV5-6 and TRBJ1-2; 7 positions match TRBD1. CDR3 size: 13 residues. Germline V gene lookup returns CDR1 SGHDT and CDR2 YYEEEE. J lost 4 bases, V lost 4 bases, and 4 bases had no gene match. The DNA of the CDR3 is TGTGCCAGCAGCCAGGACAGGAGCTATGGCTACACCTTC. This gives the protein CASSQDRSYGYTF.

This clone was seen a few times. The chain employs TRBV5-4 and TRBJ1-5, with D hard to call. The V and J ends lost 0 bases and 4 bases respectively, with 5 bases between them. CDR1 and CDR2 (germline): SGHNT, YYREEE (reference sequence). The CDR3 runs to 13 residues. CDR3 residues: CASSLVPNQPQHF. In DNA, the CDR3 is TGTGCCAGCAGCTTGGTTCCTAATCAGCCCCAGCATTTT.

This sequence joins TRBV19 and TRBJ1-2; D gene uncertain. V was cut by 5 bases and J by 6 bases, with 16 bases left in between. Germline lookup yields CDR1 LNHDA and CDR2 SQIVND (reference sequence). There are 14 residues in the CDR3. The CDR3 nucleotides are TGTGCCAGTAGTCTGTCCGGTGGAGTAGATGGCTACACCTTC. Translated: CASSLSGGVDGYTF.

The chain joins TRBV2 to TRBJ2-7; 13 bases are shared with TRBD2. The ends lost 6 bases at V and 1 base at J; junction bases unmatched: 9. The CDR3 has 17 amino acids. Germline assignment: CDR1 SNHLY and CDR2 FYNNEI. CDR3 sequence: CASRVRLAGGPSYEQYF. The CDR3 coding sequence is TGTGCCAGCAGGGTTAGACTAGCGGGGGGCCCTTCCTACGAGCAGTACTTC.

The CDR3 sequence: CASSIGGLQGTGANVLTF. Here the CDR3 DNA reads TGTGCCAGTAGTATAGGGGGGTTACAGGGAACTGGGGCCAACGTCCTGACTTTC. This chain links TRBV19 with TRBJ2-6; D is possibly TRBD1 (6 bases). Trimming removed 1 base at V and 2 bases at J, with 15 bases between. The CDR3 extends over 18 amino acids. CDR1 is LNHDA, CDR2 SQIVND, per germline (reference sequence). The full variable domain, rest sourced from reference TRBV19 and TRBJ2-6, is DGGITQSPKYLFRKEGQNVTLSCEQNLNHDAMYWYRQDPGQGLRLIYYSQIVNDFQKGDIAEGYSVSREKKESFPLTVTSAQKNPTAFYLCASSIGGLQGTGANVLTFGAGSRLTVL.

The chain links TRBV28 to TRBJ1-6, with D unresolved. Trimming removed 3 bases at V and 10 bases at J, with 7 bases between. The CDR3 covers 12 residues. Germline assignment: CDR1 MDHEN and CDR2 SYDVKM. CDR3 protein: CASSFLMSPLHF. As DNA, the CDR3 is TGTGCCAGCAGTTTTTTAATGTCACCCCTCCACTTT.

The V and J genes are TRBV9 and TRBJ2-3; 7 nucleotides agree with TRBD2. Germline assignment: CDR1 SGDLS and CDR2 YYNGEE. The CDR3 loop spans 15 amino acids. With V trimmed by 2 bases and J by 4 bases, 7 bases remained unmatched. The CDR3 DNA follows: TGTGCCAGCAGCGTGACTGGCGGGGGTGCAGATACGCAGTATTTT. This gives the protein CASSVTGGGADTQYF. Using reference TRBV9 and TRBJ2-3 for the parts outside the CDR3, the full variable domain is DSGVTQTPKHLITATGQRVTLRCSPRSGDLSVYWYQQSLDQGLQFLIQYYNGEERAKGNILERFSAQQFPDLHSELNLSSLELGDSALYFCASSVTGGGADTQYFGPGTRLTVL.

J is TRBJ2-3 and V is TRBV6-5; possibly TRBD2 for D (7 bases). This CDR3 is 13 amino acids long. Germline assignment: CDR1 MNHEY and CDR2 SVGAGI. This CDR3 is CVAGALGTDTQYF. CDR3 nucleotide sequence: TGTGTCGCGGGGGCGCTTGGCACAGATACGCAGTATTTT.

This clone has more than one count but fewer than ten. This chain joins TRBV19 and TRBJ2-1; a possible D gene is TRBD1 (5 bases). This CDR3 has 13 residues. CDR1 LNHDA and CDR2 SQIVND come from the germline V gene (reference sequence). The ends were cut back, 3 bases at V and 5 bases at J, with 8 bases in the middle. CDR3 region: CASSMGPHNEQFF. DNA for the CDR3: TGTGCCAGTAGTATGGGGCCGCACAATGAGCAGTTCTTC.

The CDR3 DNA reads TGTGCCAGCAGCTTATACGGGACCGGGGAGCTGTTTTTT. Translating it yields CASSLYGTGELFF. The chain has TRBV13 and TRBJ2-2; no reliable D call. The germline V gene has CDR1 PRHDT and CDR2 FYEKMQ (reference sequence). This CDR3 region has 13 residues. V lost 2 bases, J lost 5 bases, and 6 bases lay in between. The entire variable domain, with the rest obtained from reference TRBV13 and TRBJ2-2, is as follows: AAGVIQSPRHLIKEKRETATLKCYPIPRHDTVYWYQQGPGQDPQFLISFYEKMQSDKGSIPDRFSAQQFSDYHSELNMSSLELGDSALYFCASSLYGTGELFFGEGSRLTVL.

The genes are TRBV5-6 and TRBJ1-1; no firm D call. Germline CDR1 SGHDT, CDR2 YYEEEE. V was clipped by 3 bases and J by 3 bases, with 15 bases between them. The CDR3 is made up of 15 amino acids. CDR3 sequence reads: CASSSSTTPYTEAFF. In DNA form, the CDR3 reads TGTGCCAGCAGCTCTTCCACGACACCTTACACTGAAGCTTTCTTT.

V gene TRBV7-6 combines with J gene TRBJ1-5; tentatively, D is TRBD1 (6 bases). Germline-derived CDR1 and CDR2 are SGHVS and FNYEAQ. The CDR3 runs to 15 residues. Trimming took 1 base from V and 3 from J, leaving 10 bases between them. The CDR3 DNA reads TGTGCCAGCAGCTTAGAAACAGGGTTCAATCAGCCCCAGCATTTT. This sequence encodes CASSLETGFNQPQHF.

This chain uses TRBV7-9 with TRBJ2-5; TRBD1 matches at 7 bases. Per germline, CDR1 SEHNR and CDR2 FQNEAQ (reference sequence). CDR3 length: 14 amino acids. Trimming cost V 5 bases and J 5 bases; bases outside gene matches: 8. In DNA form, the CDR3 reads TGTGCCAGCAGCGCCACAGGGGAATGGGAGACCCAGTACTTC. It encodes CASSATGEWETQYF.

This rearrangement joins TRBV28 to TRBJ2-1, with D tentatively TRBD1 (5 bases). Germline V CDR1 and CDR2: MDHEN, SYDVKM. This CDR3 comprises 12 residues. Trimming pared 3 bases from V and 7 bases from J, leaving 7 bases between. The CDR3: CASSLSGNEQFF. As DNA, the CDR3 is TGTGCCAGCAGTTTGTCAGGGAATGAGCAGTTCTTC. Full variable domain (remainder filled in from reference TRBV28 and TRBJ2-1): DVKVTQSSRYLVKRTGEKVFLECVQDMDHENMFWYRQDPGLGLRLIYFSYDVKMKEKGDIPEGYSVSREKKERFSLILESASTNQTSMYLCASSLSGNEQFFGPGTRLTVL.

The chain uses TRBV6-1 and TRBJ1-5; weak D call: TRBD1 (6 bases). The CDR3 consists of 15 residues. Germline values: CDR1 MNHNS, CDR2 SASEGT. V lost 3 bases and J lost 6, with 15 bases in between. Written as DNA, the CDR3 is TGTGCCAGCAGTGAGCCAGGGGCCCCGCGTCAGCCCCAGCATTTT. As protein: CASSEPGAPRQPQHF.

The chain is built from TRBV5-6 and TRBJ1-2; the match to TRBD1 covers 9 bases. Germline loops: CDR1 SGHDT, CDR2 YYEEEE. The CDR3 is 16 amino acids. With 4 bases clipped from V and 4 bases from J, the junction kept 11 bases outside the gene matches. CDR3 region: CASSEDGQGKVYGYTF. In nucleotides, the CDR3 is TGTGCCAGCAGCGAGGACGGACAGGGGAAAGTCTATGGCTACACCTTC.

The V gene is TRBV4-2, the J gene TRBJ2-7, with 8 bases fitting TRBD2. The CDR3 sequence is 17 residues long. Germline V gene lookup returns CDR1 LGHNA and CDR2 YNFKEQ. The J segment lost 0 bases and the V segment lost 0 bases, leaving 7 bases of the junction unmatched. The CDR3: CASSQDLFSGSSYEQYF. CDR3 nucleotides: TGTGCCAGCAGCCAAGATTTGTTCAGCGGGAGCTCCTACGAGCAGTACTTC.